Below, 22 T cell receptor beta chains from the same sample are listed, as sequenced in a study of human T cells and chemical hapten exposure. TCRdb ran MiXCR on the RACE reads and lists one entry per CDR3 protein. The sample holds about 400,000 distinct CDR3 sequences, more than 5% seen once. Regarding time point: patch test 2, 6 weeks after DPC sensitization. Treatment given: therapeutic diphenylcyclopropenone sensitization with weekly scalp DPC. This sample comprised whole blood, obtained in connection with sensitization to the hapten diphenylcyclopropenone (DPC). The origin of the receptors is a woman between 18 and 29 years old with alopecia areata. Some clones in this sample may be carry-over from other donors' samples.

This clonotype was counted at least ten times. The chain carries TRBV12-3 or TRBV12-4 and TRBJ2-1; TRBD2 aligns across 8 bases. CDR3 size: 17 residues. V dropped 6 bases and J dropped 4; count of bases not matched to a gene: 14. CDR3 DNA: TGTGCCAGCAGCCCCATGCGTAATAGCGGGGTTTACAATGAGCAGTTCTTC. This gives the protein CASSPMRNSGVYNEQFF.

This clonotype was seen only a few times. This sequence joins TRBV7-9 and TRBJ2-7; no definite D call. The CDR3 is 12 amino acids. The V end lost 4 bases, the J end lost 6 bases, and 10 bases lay between the germline ends. The germline CDR1 and CDR2 sequences are SEHNR and FQNEAQ (reference sequence). CDR3 coding DNA: TGTGCCAGCAGCTCCCCCCCCGGCGAGCAGTACTTC. Translating gives CASSSPPGEQYF.

This clonotype showed up many times. This sequence joins TRBV15 and TRBJ2-3; D ambiguous. From germline, CDR1 is LNHNV and CDR2 YYDKDF (reference sequence). This CDR3 has 12 residues. The V end was cut by 1 base, the J end by 3 bases, with 2 bases between. The chain's CDR3 is CATSRVTDTQYF. The CDR3 DNA reads as TGTGCCACCAGCAGAGTTACAGATACGCAGTATTTT.

This clonotype appeared many times. The J gene is TRBJ2-7, the V gene TRBV12-3 or TRBV12-4, with D possibly TRBD1 on 6 matching bases. V was cut by 6 bases and J by 2 bases, with 17 bases left in between. This CDR3 is built from 15 residues. In DNA, the CDR3 is TGTGCCAGCAGCCCTTACCGGGACAAGCCCTACGAGCAGTACTTC. This translates into CASSPYRDKPYEQYF.

The J gene is TRBJ1-4, the V gene TRBV20-1, with 9 positions matching TRBD1. Germline V gene sequence: CDR1 DFQATT, CDR2 SNEGSKA (reference sequence). J was trimmed by 8 bases and V by 4 bases; bases with no gene match: 8. The CDR3 has 14 amino acids. This chain's CDR3 is CSATNRDREEKLFF. The CDR3 DNA reads as TGCAGTGCTACGAACCGGGACAGGGAGGAAAAACTGTTTTTT.

This clonotype was recorded at least ten times. The genes are TRBV7-2 and TRBJ1-2; 8 nucleotides agree with TRBD1. The CDR3 consists of 14 residues. J was trimmed by 1 base and V by 4 bases; bases with no gene match: 2. Germline V gene sequence: CDR1 SGHTA, CDR2 FQGNSA. The CDR3 spells CASSSGQVNYGYTF. Here the CDR3 DNA reads TGTGCCAGCAGCTCGGGACAGGTTAACTATGGCTACACCTTC.

This sequence joins TRBV18 and TRBJ1-1; D is uncertain. Deletions cut 6 bases from V and 6 bases from J, with 17 bases between. CDR1 is KGHSH and CDR2 is LQKENI in the germline V gene. CDR3 length: 14 residues. The CDR3, as DNA: TGTGCCAGCTCCTCCCCCTCGAGGGAGGCTGAAGCTTTCTTT. This sequence encodes CASSSPSREAEAFF.

The chain joins TRBV6-5 to TRBJ1-6, with TRBD1 as a possible D gene (5 bases). There are 14 residues in the CDR3. Germline V CDR1 and CDR2: MNHEY, SVGAGI. V was shortened by 0 bases and J by 12 bases, with 12 bases between the two germline ends. CDR3 in amino acids: CASSYSQRGEPLHF. As DNA, the CDR3 is TGTGCCAGCAGTTACTCGCAAAGGGGCGAACCCCTCCACTTT.

The chain is built from TRBV28 and TRBJ2-7, with 10 bases matching TRBD1. CDR1 and CDR2 (germline): MDHEN, SYDVKM. This CDR3 contains 18 residues. V lost 4 bases, J lost 3 bases, and 15 bases stayed unmatched. The CDR3: CASSSSSGTGAPLYEQYF. The CDR3 DNA follows: TGTGCCAGCAGTTCCTCCTCCGGGACAGGGGCTCCCCTCTACGAGCAGTACTTC.

The chain joins TRBV6-2 or TRBV6-3 to TRBJ1-1; no clear D gene. Germline assignment: CDR1 MNHEY and CDR2 SVGEGT. Trimming took off 6 bases at V and 4 bases at J, with 9 bases between the two ends. This CDR3 has 12 residues. CDR3 region: CASSVGFTEAFF. CDR3 nucleotide sequence: TGTGCCAGCAGCGTAGGGTTCACTGAAGCTTTCTTT.

Only a few counts were recorded for this clonotype. The genes are TRBV12-3 or TRBV12-4 and TRBJ2-3; 7 bases are a match to TRBD1. Trimming cost V 4 bases and J 0 bases; bases outside gene matches: 7. The CDR3 runs 16 residues. CDR3 residues: CASSWGLQGSTDTQYF. The CDR3 bases are TGTGCCAGCAGTTGGGGGTTACAGGGGAGCACAGATACGCAGTATTTT.

Ten or more counts support this clonotype. V usage is TRBV18 and J usage is TRBJ1-2; the D gene is possibly TRBD1 (6 bases). CDR1 and CDR2 (germline): KGHSH, LQKENI. The CDR3 spans 14 residues. The V end was cut by 5 bases, the J end by 2 bases, with 12 bases between. The CDR3 DNA sequence: TGTGCCAGCTCATCCGCTACAGGGAACTATGGCTACACCTTC. Residues: CASSSATGNYGYTF.

The sample holds a few counts of this clonotype. The rearrangement joins TRBV24-1 to TRBJ2-5; D is tentatively TRBD1 or TRBD2 (5 bases each). The V and J ends lost 4 bases and 0 bases respectively, with 14 bases between them. The CDR3 is 16 residues long. Germline-derived CDR1 and CDR2 are KGHDR and SFDVKD. CDR3 sequence: CATSDSGTPDQETQYF. CDR3 bases: TGTGCCACCAGTGACTCCGGGACGCCCGACCAAGAGACCCAGTACTTC.

This clonotype was counted ten times or more. The chain combines TRBV20-1 with TRBJ1-2; 10 bases match TRBD1. CDR3 size: 15 residues. Germline CDR1 DFQATT, CDR2 SNEGSKA (reference sequence). Unmatched junction bases numbered 9, after V lost 1 base and J lost 7 bases. The CDR3 protein is CSARGPGTGEGGYTF. The CDR3 DNA follows: TGCAGTGCTAGAGGTCCCGGGACAGGGGAAGGTGGCTACACCTTC.

The table lists this clonotype with many counts. The V gene is TRBV6-5, the J gene TRBJ1-1; D is undetermined. Between the trimmed V and J ends, which lost 6 bases and 7 bases, there was a span of 12 bases. Germline CDR1 MNHEY, CDR2 SVGAGI. CDR3 length equals 12 residues. CDR3 sequence (DNA): TGTGCCAGCAGCCGTTCGAGGGATGAAGCTTTCTTT. Translated, it gives CASSRSRDEAFF.

The CDR3: CSVEDLEGGRKETQYF. The CDR3 DNA reads as TGCAGCGTTGAAGATCTCGAGGGCGGGAGAAAAGAGACCCAGTACTTC. The V and J genes are TRBV29-1 and TRBJ2-5; 7 nucleotides match TRBD2. The CDR3 is made up of 16 amino acids. The germline V gene has CDR1 SQVTM and CDR2 ANQGSEA. V lost 0 bases, J lost 3 bases, and 10 bases stayed unmatched. The variable domain in full, completed from reference TRBV29-1 and TRBJ2-5, reads SAVISQKPSRDICQRGTSLTIQCQVDSQVTMMFWYRQQPGQSLTLIATANQGSEATYESGFVIDKFPISRPNLTFSTLTVSNMSPEDSSIYLCSVEDLEGGRKETQYFGPGTRLLVL.

This clonotype was recorded at least ten times. The rearrangement links TRBV6-2 or TRBV6-3 to TRBJ1-2, with 7 positions matching TRBD1. The CDR3 loop spans 14 amino acids. Per germline, CDR1 MNHEY and CDR2 SVGEGT. J lost 1 base, V lost 7 bases, and 6 bases had no gene match. CDR3 nucleotides: TGTGCCAGCATCGGACAGGCCAATAACTATGGCTACACCTTC. Translating it yields CASIGQANNYGYTF.

This clonotype was found a few times. The V call is TRBV6-2 or TRBV6-3, the J call TRBJ2-3, with TRBD2 matching over 11 bases. Germline values: CDR1 MNHEY, CDR2 SVGEGT. This CDR3 has 18 residues. V trimming: 2 bases; J trimming: 2 bases; junction bases outside the gene matches: 9. The CDR3, as DNA: TGTGCCAGCAGTTACCCCAGAACTAGCGGGGGACCCACAGATACGCAGTATTTT. Translated: CASSYPRTSGGPTDTQYF.

This clonotype appeared many times. V gene TRBV4-3 combines with J gene TRBJ1-1; D remains unclear. CDR3 length: 16 residues. Germline V gives CDR1 LGHNA, CDR2 YSLEER. V lost 0 bases to trimming and J lost 5 bases, with 16 bases between them. CDR3 coding DNA: TGCGCCAGCAGCCAAGAGGGCCCGCGGGGTGGGACTGAAGCTTTCTTT. It is translated as CASSQEGPRGGTEAFF.

This clonotype was picked up many times. The chain uses TRBV21-1 and TRBJ1-2; the table's D call, TRBD1, has no DNA check behind it. TRBV21-1 is a pseudogene segment. The CDR3 has 17 amino acids. CDR3 sequence (DNA): TGTGCCAGCAGCACGCCGGGACAGTTAAACCGGGACTATGGCTACACCTTC. The encoded protein is CASSTPGQLNRDYGYTF.

The CDR3 loop reads CASSLEAQGTNQPQHF. The CDR3 nucleotides are TGTGCCAGCAGTTTGGAGGCACAGGGAACCAATCAGCCCCAGCATTTT. The chain employs TRBV27 and TRBJ1-5; TRBD1 is a possible D gene (6 bases). Trimming took off 3 bases at V and 3 bases at J, with 15 bases between the two ends. Germline V gene sequence: CDR1 MNHEY, CDR2 SMNVEV (reference sequence). The CDR3 extends over 16 amino acids.

This clonotype was seen more than once but under ten times. This chain uses TRBV27 with TRBJ1-6, with D maybe TRBD1 (6 bases). Deletions cut 7 bases from V and 9 bases from J, with 10 bases between. CDR3 length: 12 residues. Germline V gene data show CDR1 as MNHEY and CDR2 as SMNVEV (reference sequence). The CDR3 reads CASKGGFSPLHF. The CDR3, as DNA: TGTGCCAGCAAGGGGGGCTTTTCACCCCTCCACTTT.